What follows are 5 T cell receptor beta chains derived from one specimen sequenced in a study of T cell responses to AZD1222 COVID-19 vaccine (dated by TCRdb to 2020 to 2022). The time point label corresponds to: baseline before first vaccination. Libraries were made using the immunoSEQ multiplex PCR assay. As stored in TCRdb, this immuneACCESS dataset retains in-frame rearrangements with V and J assigned. A fraction of the clones does not appear; measured against another copy, unresolved V genes explain less than half of the discrepancy, and the remainder lacks a known reason. The sample records around 83,000 clones, roughly nine tenths of which are singletons. Together, the top ten hold approximately 5.2% of the sample. The sequences come from peripheral blood, collected on day 0 of AZD1222 vaccination. These receptors were collected from an adult in good health.

V and J are TRBV5-4 and TRBJ2-3; TRBD2 matches 12 bases. V lost 5 bases and J lost 0; bases outside the gene matches: 4. CDR3 size: 16 residues. CDR1 SGHNT and CDR2 YYREEE come from the germline V gene (reference sequence). The CDR3 DNA reads TGTGCCAGCAGACCCGGGACTAGCGGGAGCACAGATACGCAGTATTTT. Amino acids: CASRPGTSGSTDTQYF. Variable domain in full (rest from reference TRBV5-4 and TRBJ2-3): ETGVTQSPTHLIKTRGQQVTLRCSSQSGHNTVSWYQQALGQGPQFIFQYYREEENGRGNFPPRFSGLQFPNYSSELNVNALELDDSALYLCASRPGTSGSTDTQYFGPGTRLTVL.

The V call is TRBV6-1, the J call TRBJ2-7; 10 nucleotides align to TRBD2. CDR1 and CDR2 (germline): MNHNS, SASEGT. The CDR3 has 15 residues. With 3 bases clipped from V and 2 bases from J, the junction kept 4 bases outside the gene matches. This CDR3 reads CASSDPSGRAYEQYF. The CDR3 DNA reads TGTGCCAGCAGTGACCCTAGCGGGAGAGCCTACGAGCAGTACTTC.

This chain links TRBV4-1 with TRBJ2-3; weak D call: TRBD2 (5 bases). V lost 2 bases and J lost 0, with 9 bases in between. Germline CDR1 reads MGHRA; CDR2 reads YSYEKL. The CDR3 length is 15 residues. The CDR3 region is CASSQLSVSTDTQYF. CDR3 coding DNA: TGCGCCAGCAGCCAACTTAGCGTCAGCACAGATACGCAGTATTTT.

This rearrangement joins TRBV4-1 to TRBJ1-2; D might be TRBD1 (6 bases). The CDR3 covers 14 residues. Trimming removed 3 bases at V and 4 bases at J, with 12 bases between. Germline V gene data show CDR1 as MGHRA and CDR2 as YSYEKL. CDR3 protein: CASSQGAGSYGYTF. For the CDR3, the DNA is TGCGCCAGCAGCCAGGGGGCAGGGTCCTATGGCTACACCTTC.

This clone was seen once. V is TRBV25-1 and J is TRBJ2-2, with D unresolved. Trimming stripped 1 base from V and 1 base from J, with 13 bases between. Per germline, CDR1 MGHDK and CDR2 SYGVNS. The CDR3 consists of 17 residues. As DNA, the CDR3 is TGTGCCAGCAGTGAATTTTTTGCCAGCGAGAACACCGGGGAGCTGTTTTTT. As protein: CASSEFFASENTGELFF.